Listed below are T cell receptor beta chains from one sample, sequenced in a study of CD8+ T cells in alopecia areata. Data came from immunoSEQ multiplex PCR; TCRdb stores just in-frame clones and leaves some out. The data hold around 200,000 clones, with 64% observed a single time. Source: CD4+ T cells sorted from blood, taken at week 4, from a patient treated with tofacitinib. These receptors all stem from a human donor with alopecia areata. CDR3s include the opening cysteine and the closing phenylalanine or tryptophan. D genes are given only for firm matches. Clone size is stated in some rows and not others, as once, few, many or a class when expanded.

J: TRBJ1-2; D: -; V: TRBV5-6; size: -; CDR3: CASSLFGVVQVGYTF; DNA: TGTGCCAGCAGCTTGTTCGGCGTGGTTCAGGTTGGCTACACCTTC
J: TRBJ2-1; D: -; V: TRBV7-2; size: -; CDR3: CASSLDHNEQFF; DNA: TGTGCCAGCAGCTTAGACCACAATGAGCAGTTCTTC
J: TRBJ1-2; D: -; V: TRBV30; size: -; CDR3: CAWNAGLNYGYTF; DNA: TGTGCCTGGAACGCAGGTTTAAACTATGGCTACACCTTC
J: TRBJ1-5; D: -; V: TRBV19; size: -; CDR3: CASSISGTYSNQPQHF; DNA: TGTGCCAGTAGTATTTCGGGGACTTATAGCAATCAGCCCCAGCATTTT
J: TRBJ1-4; D: -; V: TRBV29-1; size: few; CDR3: CSVRTDPTNEKLFF; DNA: TGCAGCGTTCGGACAGATCCAACTAATGAAAAACTGTTTTTT
J: TRBJ1-6; D: TRBD1; V: TRBV5-6; size: few; CDR3: CASSPDRGLGSPLHF; DNA: TGTGCCAGCAGCCCGGACAGGGGGCTAGGTTCACCCCTCCACTTT
J: TRBJ2-3; D: -; V: TRBV7-8; size: -; CDR3: CASSVTGASTDTQYF; DNA: TGTGCCAGCAGCGTTACGGGGGCCTCCACAGATACGCAGTATTTT
J: TRBJ1-4; D: TRBD1; V: TRBV2; size: -; CDR3: CASNPTGLVNEKLFF; DNA: TGTGCCAGCAACCCGACAGGGCTGGTCAATGAAAAACTGTTTTTT
J: TRBJ2-7; D: TRBD1; V: TRBV11-2; size: -; CDR3: CASTRTGKYEQYF; DNA: TGTGCCAGCACCAGGACAGGGAAGTACGAGCAGTACTTC
J: TRBJ2-1; D: -; V: TRBV4-1; size: few; CDR3: CASSQGPAQGSYNEQFF; DNA: TGCGCCAGCAGCCAAGGGCCCGCCCAGGGCTCCTACAATGAGCAGTTCTTC
J: TRBJ2-3; D: -; V: TRBV5-1; size: -; CDR3: CASSPGPGGRINTQYF; DNA: TGCGCCAGCAGCCCTGGACCGGGGGGCCGCATAAATACGCAGTATTTT
J: TRBJ1-1; D: TRBD1; V: TRBV6-1; size: -; CDR3: CASSAGQGERAFF; DNA: TGTGCCAGCAGCGCGGGACAGGGGGAACGAGCTTTCTTT
J: TRBJ1-2; D: -; V: TRBV5-6; size: -; CDR3: CASRRTGSSGYTF; DNA: TGTGCCAGCAGAAGAACCGGAAGCTCGGGCTACACCTTC
J: TRBJ2-5; D: -; V: TRBV2; size: once; CDR3: CASRETELGETQYF; DNA: TGTGCCAGCAGGGAGACAGAGCTGGGGGAGACCCAGTACTTC
J: TRBJ1-5; D: -; V: TRBV20-1; size: -; CDR3: CSLWGQPQHF; DNA: TGCAGTCTCTGGGGGCAGCCCCAGCATTTT
J: TRBJ2-5; D: TRBD1; V: TRBV5-1; size: -; CDR3: CASSLRSQGAGETQYF; DNA: TGCGCCAGCAGCCTGAGGTCACAGGGGGCCGGGGAGACCCAGTACTTC
J: TRBJ1-2; D: TRBD1; V: TRBV4-2; size: -; CDR3: CASSQQNGQGYGYTF; DNA: TGTGCCAGCAGCCAACAGAACGGACAGGGCTATGGCTACACCTTC
J: TRBJ2-4; D: -; V: TRBV6-1; size: -; CDR3: CASSVDSGLRAKNIQYF; DNA: TGTGCCAGCAGTGTGGATTCCGGGCTACGAGCCAAAAACATTCAGTACTTC
J: TRBJ2-3; D: TRBD1; V: TRBV7-2; size: -; CDR3: CASSSGQGGTDTQYF; DNA: TGTGCCAGCAGCTCCGGACAGGGTGGGACAGATACGCAGTATTTT